This T cell receptor (beta chain) came from a study of cytomegalovirus exposure and HLA in healthy donors (dated by TCRdb to 2015 to 2018). As for the study more broadly: According to an earlier analysis of a few hundred of the donors, some 180 million T cells yielded 117 million unique TCR beta sequences and about 280 Gb of sequence data. Approximately 300 gigabases of sequencing data and around 80 million unique TCR sequences made up an early release that covered roughly 670 HLA-typed donors. Of the 300 to 500 genotyped donors, 75% to 85% were placed in the genetic ancestry cluster associated with self-reported Caucasian donors. The study aimed to test whether cataloging public T cell receptors could reveal signatures of past pathogen exposure. Using immunosequencing, the study profiled T cell repertoires from 666 subjects and related those repertoires to cytomegalovirus serostatus. Besides the first cohort of 666 subjects, a separate validation cohort made up of over 95 different subjects was used. To predict cytomegalovirus infection status, the study brought together high-throughput TCR immunosequencing, statistical association of individual TCRs with disease status, and machine learning. A later analysis re-analyzed previously published TCR beta repertoires from 650 to 800 donors and added high-resolution HLA genotyping to study TCR occurrence patterns. Rather than using new phenotypic data, the later analysis identified candidate immune exposures from TCR beta sequences and from how often those sequences occurred across donors. To decide whether each TCR beta V gene segment behaved as functional or pseudogenic, an earlier analysis of 587 of the donors relied on high-throughput TCR beta sequencing. Alongside the repertoire data, information on donor age, sex, ethnicity and CMV serostatus was compiled. A later genetic analysis used genome-wide SNP genotypes for about 65% of the 666 donors, treating that subset as a discovery cohort. All discovery cohort repertoires had been generated using a single sequencing platform. HLA typing covered class I and class II loci at four-digit resolution. Typing coverage differed by locus: A, B, C, DRB1 and DQB1 were typed in about 629-640 donors, DQA1 in about 560, DPA1 in some 610, and DPB1 in approximately 450. Several DR-DQ haplotypes were handled as single units for association and clustering, since linkage in the cohort was strong. Across some 400 genotyped donors of the cohort, an average of roughly 250,000 unique TCR beta nucleotide sequences per donor were sequenced, and roughly 17% of those sequences were non-productive. General study outcomes and caveats: It was suggested by the authors that the approach could potentially be generalized to other disease states and immunological phenotypes. Broadly in line with IMGT annotations, most TCR beta V segments showed up in productive rearrangements about 87% or about 30% of the time in an earlier analysis of around 600 of the donors. Because counts were too low, 15 to 20 rarely observed V segments, including chromosome 9 orphons, were excluded from the earlier analysis of several hundred of the donors. Linkage disequilibrium might explain the correlated functional status among segregating V segments, but an unknown experimental factor could not be excluded. A later analysis found that TCR association rates varied across HLA loci, with DRB1 alleles showing the most associated TCRs and HLA-C alleles the fewest. In both the original and validation cohorts, the classifier was reported to diagnose cytomegalovirus status with high specificity and sensitivity. The study gave a list of 150 to 200 TCR beta chains associated with cytomegalovirus. The only immune exposure information available for the cohort was CMV serostatus. When HLA alleles, especially DR and DQ, strongly co-occurred, attributing TCR associations to individual alleles was difficult. Most CMV-associated TCR beta chains appeared to be HLA-restricted in a later analysis, and the HLA associations seemed to be driven largely by CMV exposure. V-gene and J-gene trimming of TCR beta chains was associated with a missense DCLRE1C variant in a later genetic analysis, and the association was replicated in an independent cohort. A further reported finding was that TCR beta sequences accurately predicted the HLA-A and HLA-B alleles for most subjects in the first cohort. Compared with the roughly 700-donor mean, donors in an Asian-associated ancestry cluster had fewer N-insertions in productive TCRs, according to a later genetic analysis. In a later analysis, HLA-associated TCR beta chains showed more clonal expansion and lower generation probabilities than non-associated chains that were equally common. Because HLA typing was missing for some donors at each locus, association tests included only the typed subset. In this cohort, only TCR beta chains were sequenced, and detectable features were limited by the absence of alpha or paired-chain data. Sequencing depth was assumed to be roughly uniform across donors in the presence/absence analyses, though that assumption may not hold. In vitro tests confirmed that a few of the cytomegalovirus-associated TCR beta chains recognize cytomegalovirus antigens. In a later analysis, several top co-occurrence clusters were reported to appear linked to parvovirus B19, influenza, CMV and Epstein-Barr virus. Most TCR sequences were seen in very few donors, while some public TCRs were found in many individuals. Some IMGT-functional V segments, including TRBV6-2 and TRBV6-3, could not be told apart with the 87-base-pair reads, so those segments were excluded. In a later analysis, some 18,000 TCR beta sequences were associated with specific HLA alleles at a false discovery rate of 0.05. A cluster of highly shared sequence variants was judged likely to be a technical artifact of the sequencing pipeline.

In total, 500 to 700 healthy bone marrow donors made up the cohort. Cohort members were all nominally healthy when sampled, although unrecorded immune exposures were likely present. The donor was CMV seronegative and belonged to the group of 350 or so seronegative cohort members. A peripheral blood sample was collected from each donor, and TCR beta sequencing was performed on peripheral blood mononuclear cells. The Qiagen DNeasy Blood Extraction Kit was used to extract genomic DNA from the blood cell samples. Clipping removes 5 bases from V and 6 bases from J, with 8 as the unmatched junction base count. The CDR3 starts with the cysteine, ends with the phenylalanine, and has 15 residues. Only CDR3 DNA remains: 45 bases, in frame from the first base. The germline V gene encodes CDR1 LNHDA and CDR2 SQIVND (reference sequence). As for this clone: The target of this receptor is not known.

The method behind the library was the immunoSEQ multiplex PCR assay. For the multiplex PCR, a mixture combining 60 forward primers for TCR Vbeta segments and 13 reverse primers for TCR Jbeta segments was used. Amplification of the CDR3 region of rearranged TCR beta genes was performed with a multiplex PCR assay on genomic DNA. On the Illumina HiSeq System, the amplified TCR beta libraries were sequenced as 87-base-pair reads. The paper's data handling went like this. A later analysis counted about 80 million unique TCR beta chains across the 666 repertoires, and around 9.9 million of these chains were shared by at least two donors. To remove PCR and sequencing errors, raw reads were error-corrected and collapsed into unique sequences using a nearest-neighbor algorithm that merged closely related sequences. V, D and J gene segments were assigned by aligning CDR3 sequences to IMGT reference sequences. For a sequence to be retained, at least a six-nucleotide match to both a V gene segment and a J gene segment was required. A rearrangement was called productive if the CDR3 had no stop codons and remained in frame with V and J, and every other rearrangement was called non-productive. CDR3 was defined by IMGT convention, running from the second conserved V-encoded cysteine to the conserved J-encoded phenylalanine. Sequences without an unambiguous match to a single V gene segment were excluded from the earlier analysis of about 640 of the donors. An earlier analysis of a few hundred of the donors called V segments functional above 56.7% productive rearrangements and segregating when the between-donor standard deviation exceeded 5%. A statistical classification framework was built for diagnosing cytomegalovirus status from the catalog of TCR beta chain sequences. A later analysis assigned V and J genes by comparing TCR nucleotide sequences with IMGT/GENE-DB human TR gene sequences. The TCRdist pipeline was used in a later analysis to assign CDR3 sequences and most-parsimonious VDJ recombination scenarios. In a later analysis, every TCR beta chain was defined by the combination of its CDR3 amino acid sequence and its V-gene family, and reads without a unique V-gene family were dropped. In a later analysis, around 600 highly shared, low-generation-probability nucleotide sequences were removed to address suspected cross-contamination and a sequencing artifact. A later analysis calculated a clonal expansion index for each public chain from normalized within-repertoire ranks of inferred template counts. In a later analysis, generation probabilities were computed using a VDJ recombination model fitted to out-of-frame rearrangements, and the results were checked against IGoR. In a later analysis, TCR-TCR, TCR-HLA and TCR-CMV co-occurrence was scored with hypergeometric tests, and a repertoire-size bias correction was applied to TCR pairs. False discovery rates were estimated in a later analysis by permuting HLA or CMV assignments 20 times. In a later analysis, co-occurring TCRs were grouped using DBSCAN, with TCRdist sequence similarity added in when clustering inside HLA-allele-positive subsets. Repertoires with fewer than 30,000 or more than 120,000 public chains, plus five repertoires with anomalous nucleotide sharing, were excluded from co-occurrence clustering. TCRdb stores this immuneACCESS table with in-frame sequences only. Part of the clones is absent; in the studies checked, under half of the shortfall reflects unresolved V genes, and no reason is known for the rest. The DNA gave D and trimming, while V, J and clone size come from that table. For this sample, the table gives approximately 100,000 clones. 0.55% to 0.65% of the sample belongs to the ten largest clones.

The V and J genes are TRBV19 and TRBJ2-3; 10 middle bases align to TRBD2. Material for sequencing was PBMCs. This receptor was obtained from a man aged 50 or older in good health and CMV-seronegative. The CDR3 corresponds to CASSPQAGGPDTQYF. At the DNA level, the sequence is TGTGCCAGTAGTCCCCAAGCGGGAGGGCCGGATACGCAGTATTTT.